These T cell receptor beta chains were read from a single sample in a study of control samples from healthy donors and cancer patients. Sequencing used immunoSEQ multiplex PCR; TCRdb keeps in-frame clones, though not all of them. The sample contains approximately 150,000 clones, around nine tenths of which appear only once. The material sequenced was blood. These receptors all come from a man younger than 35 in good health. Both conserved end residues are part of each CDR3. The D gene is left open where the match is weak. Rows may omit the clone size; those that give it use once, few, many or a size class.

clone size: .; J gene: TRBJ2-5; V gene: TRBV7-2; D gene: TRBD2; CDR3 DNA: TGTGCCAGCAGCCCTTCGCGGGGGGTGCAAGAGACCCAGTACTTC; CDR3 protein: CASSPSRGVQETQYF
clone size: .; J gene: TRBJ2-7; V gene: TRBV5-5; D gene: .; CDR3 DNA: TGTGCCAGCAGCTTGGGAGGGTACGACTACGAGCAGTACTTC; CDR3 protein: CASSLGGYDYEQYF
clone size: once; J gene: TRBJ2-7; V gene: TRBV24-1; D gene: TRBD1; CDR3 DNA: TGTGCCACCAGTGATACCGGGACAGGGCGCGGCGAGCAGTACTTC; CDR3 protein: CATSDTGTGRGEQYF
clone size: .; J gene: TRBJ1-1; V gene: TRBV7-3; D gene: TRBD1; CDR3 DNA: TGTGCCAGCAGCTTAGAGACGGACAGGGCGAACACTGAAGCTTTCTTT; CDR3 protein: CASSLETDRANTEAFF
clone size: .; J gene: TRBJ2-3; V gene: TRBV4-3; D gene: TRBD2; CDR3 DNA: TGCGCCAGCAGCCGACAGTCTAGCGGGGGCACAGATACGCAGTATTTT; CDR3 protein: CASSRQSSGGTDTQYF
clone size: .; J gene: TRBJ2-7; V gene: TRBV11-2; D gene: .; CDR3 DNA: TGTGCCAGCAGCTTGCTGGACCCCAGGACGGACGAGCAGTACTTC; CDR3 protein: CASSLLDPRTDEQYF
clone size: few; J gene: TRBJ2-3; V gene: TRBV3-1/TRBV3-2; D gene: .; CDR3 DNA: TGTGCCAGCAGCCGCGGACTGCCAGATACGCAGTATTTT; CDR3 protein: CASSRGLPDTQYF
clone size: .; J gene: TRBJ1-3; V gene: TRBV15; D gene: .; CDR3 DNA: TGTGCCACCAGCAGAGATCTGCTTGAGACTGGAAACACCATATATTTT; CDR3 protein: CATSRDLLETGNTIYF
clone size: .; J gene: TRBJ1-1; V gene: TRBV28; D gene: .; CDR3 DNA: TGTGCCAGCAGTTTACAGAACACTGAAGCTTTCTTT; CDR3 protein: CASSLQNTEAFF
clone size: .; J gene: TRBJ1-2; V gene: TRBV6-4; D gene: .; CDR3 DNA: TGTGCCAGCAGCGCAGGGGAGCATTATGGCTACACCTTC; CDR3 protein: CASSAGEHYGYTF
clone size: .; J gene: TRBJ1-1; V gene: TRBV9; D gene: .; CDR3 DNA: TGTGCCAGCAGCGTAGGGGTCAGGGTGAACACTGAAGCTTTCTTT; CDR3 protein: CASSVGVRVNTEAFF
clone size: .; J gene: TRBJ1-1; V gene: TRBV19; D gene: .; CDR3 DNA: TGTGCCAGTAGTAGGGGGTTTGCTTTCTTT; CDR3 protein: CASSRGFAFF
clone size: few; J gene: TRBJ2-5; V gene: TRBV7-9; D gene: TRBD1; CDR3 DNA: TGTGCCAGCAGCTCCAGGGGGCCCGAGACCCAGTACTTC; CDR3 protein: CASSSRGPETQYF
clone size: .; J gene: TRBJ2-5; V gene: TRBV21-1; D gene: .; CDR3 DNA: TGTGCCAGCGGGTGGGAGGAGACCCAGTACTTC; CDR3 protein: CASGWEETQYF
clone size: .; J gene: TRBJ2-7; V gene: TRBV10-1; D gene: .; CDR3 DNA: TGCGCCAGCAGTTCCACTAGGGGCCCTGGCGAGCAGTACTTC; CDR3 protein: CASSSTRGPGEQYF
clone size: .; J gene: TRBJ1-5; V gene: TRBV28; D gene: .; CDR3 DNA: TGTGCCAGCAGTTTGGGACAAACCAATCAGCCCCAGCATTTT; CDR3 protein: CASSLGQTNQPQHF
clone size: .; J gene: TRBJ2-7; V gene: TRBV3-1/TRBV3-2; D gene: .; CDR3 DNA: TGTGCCAGCAGCCAATCCGTGGAGGAAGACTACGAGCAGTACTTC; CDR3 protein: CASSQSVEEDYEQYF
clone size: .; J gene: TRBJ2-1; V gene: TRBV7-9; D gene: .; CDR3 DNA: TGTGCCAGCAGCTTAGGAGTGTCGGGGGATGAGCAGTTCTTC; CDR3 protein: CASSLGVSGDEQFF
clone size: .; J gene: TRBJ2-7; V gene: TRBV7-2; D gene: .; CDR3 DNA: TGTGCCAGCAGCTTAGAGTGGGTTCCCTCCTACGAGCAGTACTTC; CDR3 protein: CASSLEWVPSYEQYF
clone size: .; J gene: TRBJ1-1; V gene: TRBV9; D gene: .; CDR3 DNA: TGTGCCAGCAGCGCGAGTGGCACCCCTGAAGCTTTCTTT; CDR3 protein: CASSASGTPEAFF
clone size: .; J gene: TRBJ1-2; V gene: TRBV19; D gene: .; CDR3 DNA: TGTGCCAGTAGTCGTGGACAGCGCGGGAGTGGCTACACCTTC; CDR3 protein: CASSRGQRGSGYTF
clone size: .; J gene: TRBJ1-6; V gene: TRBV7-2; D gene: .; CDR3 DNA: TGTGCCAGCAGCTTAGGCCCAGGGGCCCCTAATTCACCCCTCCACTTT; CDR3 protein: CASSLGPGAPNSPLHF
clone size: once; J gene: TRBJ1-1; V gene: TRBV4-3; D gene: .; CDR3 DNA: TGCGCCAGCAGCCAAGATCCCGGGAGGGGATCATGGAACACTGAAGCTTTCTTT; CDR3 protein: CASSQDPGRGSWNTEAFF
clone size: .; J gene: TRBJ2-1; V gene: TRBV30; D gene: .; CDR3 DNA: TGTGCCTGGAGAATATTTAGCGGAGGCTCCTACAATGAGCAGTTCTTC; CDR3 protein: CAWRIFSGGSYNEQFF
clone size: .; J gene: TRBJ2-7; V gene: TRBV2; D gene: TRBD2; CDR3 DNA: TGTGCCAGCACTATCTTAGCGGGGGCGGGCGAGCAGTACTTC; CDR3 protein: CASTILAGAGEQYF
clone size: .; J gene: TRBJ1-2; V gene: TRBV7-9; D gene: .; CDR3 DNA: TGTGCCAGCAGCCCGGCCTCAGGAATCTATGGCTACACCTTC; CDR3 protein: CASSPASGIYGYTF
clone size: .; J gene: TRBJ2-5; V gene: TRBV5-1; D gene: TRBD2; CDR3 DNA: TGCGCCAGCAGCTTGCCTAGCGGGCGGGAAGAGACCCAGTACTTC; CDR3 protein: CASSLPSGREETQYF
clone size: .; J gene: TRBJ1-6; V gene: TRBV7-9; D gene: .; CDR3 DNA: TGTGCCAGCAGCTTAGAGGAATGGTCGGGTTCACCCCTCCACTTT; CDR3 protein: CASSLEEWSGSPLHF
clone size: .; J gene: TRBJ2-7; V gene: TRBV6-5; D gene: .; CDR3 DNA: TGTGCCAGCAGCCTACCGACAGACAGCTCCTACGAGCAGTACTTC; CDR3 protein: CASSLPTDSSYEQYF
clone size: .; J gene: TRBJ2-5; V gene: TRBV19; D gene: TRBD2; CDR3 DNA: TGTGCCAGTAGTAGCCTAGCGGGGGGTCAAGAGACCCAGTACTTC; CDR3 protein: CASSSLAGGQETQYF
clone size: .; J gene: TRBJ2-5; V gene: TRBV20-1; D gene: .; CDR3 DNA: TGCAGTGCTAGTCAGGGGGGCTGGTGGGGTGAGACCCAGTACTTC; CDR3 protein: CSASQGGWWGETQYF
clone size: once; J gene: TRBJ1-4; V gene: TRBV14; D gene: .; CDR3 DNA: TGTGCCAGCAGCTCCCTGGGAGAAAAACTGTTTTTT; CDR3 protein: CASSSLGEKLFF
clone size: .; J gene: TRBJ1-3; V gene: TRBV30; D gene: .; CDR3 DNA: TGTGCCTGGAGTATCAGACGGGCTGGAAACACCATATATTTT; CDR3 protein: CAWSIRRAGNTIYF
clone size: .; J gene: TRBJ1-6; V gene: TRBV6-5; D gene: TRBD1; CDR3 DNA: TGTGCCAGCGGGGACAGGGACTCCTATAATTCACCCCTCCACTTT; CDR3 protein: CASGDRDSYNSPLHF
clone size: .; J gene: TRBJ1-1; V gene: TRBV29-1; D gene: .; CDR3 DNA: TGCAGCGTCGCGACAGGAAGGAACACTGAAGCTTTCTTT; CDR3 protein: CSVATGRNTEAFF
clone size: .; J gene: TRBJ2-5; V gene: TRBV6-1; D gene: .; CDR3 DNA: TGTGCCAGCAGTGAAGCAACAGGGTGGAAGGCCCAGTACTTC; CDR3 protein: CASSEATGWKAQYF
clone size: .; J gene: TRBJ1-1; V gene: TRBV4-3; D gene: .; CDR3 DNA: TGCGCCAGCAGCCAAGCAGTGAACACTGAAGCTTTCTTT; CDR3 protein: CASSQAVNTEAFF
clone size: .; J gene: TRBJ1-1; V gene: TRBV18; D gene: TRBD1; CDR3 DNA: TGTGCCAGCTCACCGTCGCGGCAGGGGGTAATGAACACTGAAGCTTTCTTT; CDR3 protein: CASSPSRQGVMNTEAFF
clone size: .; J gene: TRBJ2-3; V gene: TRBV5-1; D gene: .; CDR3 DNA: TGCGCCAGCAGCTTGGTCAGGGGAGGCGGCACAGATACGCAGTATTTT; CDR3 protein: CASSLVRGGGTDTQYF
clone size: .; J gene: TRBJ1-2; V gene: TRBV7-9; D gene: .; CDR3 DNA: TGTGCCAGCAGCTTAGCGGAAAACTATGGCTACACCTTC; CDR3 protein: CASSLAENYGYTF
clone size: .; J gene: TRBJ1-1; V gene: TRBV7-9; D gene: .; CDR3 DNA: TGTGCCAGCAGCTTAATAGGGGACACTGAAGCTTTCTTT; CDR3 protein: CASSLIGDTEAFF
clone size: .; J gene: TRBJ2-3; V gene: TRBV27; D gene: .; CDR3 DNA: TGTGCCAGCAGTTTCCGGGCGGCCCGTGATACGCAGTATTTT; CDR3 protein: CASSFRAARDTQYF
clone size: .; J gene: TRBJ2-1; V gene: TRBV29-1; D gene: .; CDR3 DNA: TGCAGCGTTGAAGATTTCTCGAACAGACAGCAGTTCTTC; CDR3 protein: CSVEDFSNRQQFF
clone size: .; J gene: TRBJ2-5; V gene: TRBV6-2/TRBV6-3; D gene: .; CDR3 DNA: TGTGCCAGCAGTTACTCTTGGGGCACGTATCAGACCCAGTACTTC; CDR3 protein: CASSYSWGTYQTQYF
clone size: .; J gene: TRBJ2-5; V gene: TRBV7-9; D gene: TRBD1; CDR3 DNA: TGTGCCAGCAGCACGGACAGGGGGCTTCAAGAGACCCAGTACTTC; CDR3 protein: CASSTDRGLQETQYF
clone size: .; J gene: TRBJ1-4; V gene: TRBV5-5; D gene: TRBD1; CDR3 DNA: TGTGCCAGCAGCACCAAACAGGGGAATGAAAAACTGTTTTTT; CDR3 protein: CASSTKQGNEKLFF